The 16 T cell receptor beta chains below all came from one sample that was sequenced in a study of T cells after yellow fever vaccination. TCRdb re-analysed the 5' RACE reads in MiXCR, keeping a single row per CDR3 protein. This repertoire shows some 550,000 distinct CDR3 sequences, roughly 21% found once; its top ten account for 14%. This material consisted of PBMCs, taken 15 days after the yellow fever booster vaccination. The receptors were gathered from a man aged 30-40 years who received the YFV17D yellow fever vaccine.

The chain employs TRBV9 and TRBJ2-1; 10 bases fit TRBD2. This CDR3 has 17 amino acids. J gave up 3 bases and V 0 bases, and 6 bases lay outside the gene matches. Germline V lookup: CDR1 SGDLS, CDR2 YYNGEE. The CDR3 sequence is CASSVESSGSYYNEQFF. The CDR3 nucleotides are TGTGCCAGCAGCGTAGAGTCTAGCGGGAGCTACTACAATGAGCAGTTCTTC. Together with reference TRBV9 and TRBJ2-1, the CDR3 gives the full variable domain: DSGVTQTPKHLITATGQRVTLRCSPRSGDLSVYWYQQSLDQGLQFLIQYYNGEERAKGNILERFSAQQFPDLHSELNLSSLELGDSALYFCASSVESSGSYYNEQFFGPGTRLTVL.

The chain has TRBV20-1 and TRBJ2-7; 7 nucleotides align to TRBD1. The germline gives CDR1 DFQATT, CDR2 SNEGSKA (reference sequence). This CDR3 has 12 amino acids. Trimming removed 3 bases from V and 5 bases from J; junction bases left unmatched: 4. CDR3: CSARPGQHEQYF. The CDR3 bases are TGCAGTGCTAGGCCGGGACAGCACGAGCAGTACTTC.

The table lists this clonotype with a few counts. V gene TRBV20-1 combines with J gene TRBJ2-5; unclear D gene. V lost 4 bases and J lost 0, with 6 bases in between. Germline V gene lookup returns CDR1 DFQATT and CDR2 SNEGSKA (reference sequence). There are 12 residues in the CDR3. DNA for the CDR3: TGCAGTGCTATGCGGTACCAAGAGACCCAGTACTTC. Amino acid sequence: CSAMRYQETQYF.

As for this clonotype: A single base separates this from a much larger clone, so it may be a read error. This CDR3 is missing its conserved last phenylalanine or tryptophan, likely due to a read error. This chain joins TRBV27 and TRBJ2-1; D gene unclear. The V and J ends lost 2 bases and 2 bases respectively, with 7 bases between them. The V gene's germline CDR1 is MNHEY and CDR2 SMNVEV (reference sequence). This CDR3 comprises 14 residues. The CDR3 here is CASSLVGTYNEQFL. DNA of the CDR3: TGTGCCAGCAGTTTAGTGGGGACCTACAATGAGCAGTTCTTA.

A few counts support this clonotype. V gene TRBV20-1 combines with J gene TRBJ2-3, with no clear D. CDR1 is DFQATT, CDR2 SNEGSKA, per germline (reference sequence). CDR3 size: 12 residues. The V gene lost 0 bases and the J gene lost 4 bases, with 5 bases spanning the gap. The CDR3 bases are TGCAGTGCTAGAGATGCCGCAGATACGCAGTATTTT. This translates into CSARDAADTQYF.

The chain employs TRBV20-1 and TRBJ2-2; no firm D call. Trimming pared 6 bases from V and 2 bases from J, leaving 10 bases between. CDR1 DFQATT and CDR2 SNEGSKA come from the germline V gene (reference sequence). CDR3 length: 13 amino acids. CDR3: CSAYGTNTGELFF. In nucleotides, the CDR3 is TGCAGTGCGTACGGAACCAACACCGGGGAGCTGTTTTTT.

In its sample, this clonotype was seen a few times. The rearrangement joins TRBV20-1 to TRBJ2-2; 9 nucleotides align to TRBD2. From germline, CDR1 is DFQATT and CDR2 SNEGSKA (reference sequence). V was pared by 2 bases and J by 3 bases, with 4 bases of the junction left unmatched. This CDR3 comprises 15 residues. The CDR3 nucleotides are TGCAGTGCTAGACTAGCGGGAATGGACACCGGGGAGCTGTTTTTT. Translating gives CSARLAGMDTGELFF.

In this sample, this clonotype turned up many times. This sequence joins TRBV7-2 and TRBJ2-1; TRBD2 aligns across 11 bases. This CDR3 has 16 amino acids. V shed 5 bases and J 4 bases; nucleotides not matched to a gene: 7. Looked up from germline, CDR1 is SGHTA and CDR2 is FQGNSA. The CDR3 DNA reads TGTGCCAGCAGCCCCCTTAGCGGGAGGGGTTACAATGAGCAGTTCTTC. Translating it yields CASSPLSGRGYNEQFF.

The CDR3 reads CASSPLGAGGPGNEQFF. The CDR3 nucleotides read TGTGCCAGCAGTCCCCTGGGTGCGGGAGGGCCCGGGAATGAGCAGTTCTTC. J is TRBJ2-1 and V is TRBV6-2 or TRBV6-3, with 9 bases aligning to TRBD2. The CDR3 covers 17 residues. V dropped 5 bases and J dropped 7; count of bases not matched to a gene: 15. The V gene's germline CDR1 is MNHEY and CDR2 SVGEGT.

This clonotype was observed a few times. The chain uses TRBV6-5 and TRBJ2-2; unclear D gene. Looked up from germline, CDR1 is MNHEY and CDR2 is SVGAGI. The CDR3 totals 12 residues. V was trimmed by 6 bases and J by 4 bases, leaving 6 bases between them. The CDR3 loop reads CASRPTTGELFF. Written as DNA, the CDR3 is TGTGCCAGCAGACCTACCACCGGGGAGCTGTTTTTT.

In this sample, this clonotype turned up a few times. This chain uses TRBV5-4 with TRBJ2-1; D not resolved. CDR1 is SGHNT, CDR2 YYREEE, per germline (reference sequence). Trimming cost V 0 bases and J 8 bases, with 6 bases left between them. CDR3 length equals 12 residues. In DNA, the CDR3 is TGTGCCAGCAGCTTGGGTACCGATGAGCAGTTCTTC. Translating it yields CASSLGTDEQFF.

This clonotype occurred a few times. The chain is built from TRBV15 and TRBJ2-1; D not certain. Germline-derived CDR1 and CDR2 are LNHNV and YYDKDF (reference sequence). Trimming pared 3 bases from V and 0 bases from J, leaving 9 bases between. The CDR3 has 15 amino acids. Here the CDR3 reads CATSRATLSYNEQFF. The DNA for the CDR3 is TGTGCCACCAGCAGGGCTACACTCTCCTACAATGAGCAGTTCTTC.

A word on this clonotype: Just one base apart from a much larger clone, this may be a read error. The CDR3 sequence: CASSTTGSYEQYF. CDR3 in DNA: TGTGCCAGCAGCACCACAGGGTCCTACGAGCAGTACTTC. The chain couples TRBV5-8 to TRBJ2-7; D is possibly TRBD1 (6 bases). Trimming removed 4 bases from V and 1 base from J, with 9 bases in between. Germline V gene sequence: CDR1 SGHTS, CDR2 YDEGEE. The CDR3 is made up of 13 amino acids. The full variable domain, completed using reference TRBV5-8 and TRBJ2-7, is EAGVTQSPTHLIKTRGQQATLRCSPISGHTSVYWYQQALGLGLQFLLWYDEGEERNRGNFPPRFSGRQFPNYSSELNVNALELEDSALYLCASSTTGSYEQYFGPGTRLTVT.

The V gene is TRBV3-1, the J gene TRBJ1-3; D is unclear. Germline V lookup: CDR1 LGHDT, CDR2 YNNKEL (reference sequence). The CDR3 runs 14 residues. The V gene lost 4 bases and the J gene lost 0 bases, with 7 bases spanning the gap. CDR3 amino acids: CASSPVSSGNTIYF. The CDR3 nucleotides read TGTGCCAGCAGCCCGGTCAGCTCTGGAAACACCATATATTTT. Drawing the rest from reference TRBV3-1 and TRBJ1-3, the complete variable domain is DTAVSQTPKYLVTQMGNDKSIKCEQNLGHDTMYWYKQDSKKFLKIMFSYNNKELIINETVPNRFSPKSPDKAHLNLHINSLELGDSAVYFCASSPVSSGNTIYFGEGSWLTVV.

The V call is TRBV3-1, the J call TRBJ2-2, with TRBD1 identical over 7 bases. With V trimmed by 3 bases and J by 5 bases, 3 bases remained unmatched. This CDR3 region has 14 residues. Germline CDR1 reads LGHDT; CDR2 reads YNNKEL (reference sequence). CDR3 loop: CASSHSGQTGELFF. The CDR3 nucleotides read TGTGCCAGCAGCCACTCGGGACAGACCGGGGAGCTGTTTTTT.

The V gene is TRBV28, the J gene TRBJ2-3; 7 bases map to TRBD2. Germline V gene data show CDR1 as MDHEN and CDR2 as SYDVKM. There are 19 residues in the CDR3. After removal of 5 bases from V and 3 bases from J, the junction contained 20 bases not matched to a gene. The CDR3 DNA reads as TGTGCCAGCAGTCGCAGAACCGGCTTAAGCGGGAAAAAAACAGATACGCAGTATTTT. Protein sequence: CASSRRTGLSGKKTDTQYF.